This T cell receptor (beta chain) appears in the sequencing data of a study of T-cell reconstitution after alpha-beta-depleted transplantation in children. Of note for this clonotype: The antigen is undetermined.

Whole-study findings and limits: Some patients' high day-60 TCRbeta diversity was traced to surviving recipient T cells and thymic progenitors. Approximately two months post-transplant, alpha-beta T cells reportedly originated from several hundred expanded graft clones. A year had passed since transplant, and T-cell counts and diversity by then came mostly from newly produced T cells.

CDR1 and CDR2 from the germline V gene are MNHEY and SMNVEV (reference sequence). This CDR3 comprises 16 residues. V was pared by 3 bases and J by 2 bases, with 2 bases of the junction left unmatched. The TCRbeta library incorporated unique molecular identifiers. TCRdb redid the calling of the PCR reads with MiXCR, one entry per CDR3 protein. Of about 1,000,000 distinct CDR3 sequences in the sample, about 29% were seen once. The sequence was collected from a boy younger than two who had a stem cell transplant for SCID, so the T cells may come from the graft donor. The V call is TRBV27, the J call TRBJ2-1; 12 bases map to TRBD1. The material was PBMCs, mostly from graft donor cells, obtained 360 days after TCRalphabeta/CD19-depleted stem cell transplant. In DNA, the CDR3 is TGTGCCAGCAGTTTTGGGGACAGGGGGCCCTACAATGAGCAGTTCTTC. Its protein is CASSFGDRGPYNEQFF.